This TCR beta chain was sequenced during a study of neoadjuvant anti-PD-1 for oral cavity cancer. Germline V CDR1 and CDR2: SEHNR, FQNEAQ (reference sequence). Trimming shortened V by 5 bases and J by 0 bases, and 20 bases separated the two germline ends. The CDR3 consists of 18 residues. This clone has only one observation. Profiling relied on immunoSEQ multiplex PCR, and the TCRdb table lists in-frame clones only, not all of them. Among about 6,700 clones, about 51% were seen once, and the ten largest hold 26%. The genes are TRBV7-9 and TRBJ2-1; D possibly corresponds to TRBD1 (6 bases). The sample was tumor tissue, taken before nivolumab (anti-PD-1) treatment. This receptor was obtained from a person aged 35-79 years with oral cavity squamous cell carcinoma. The CDR3 loop reads CASSPYLRQASSYNEQFF. The CDR3 nucleotides are TGTGCCAGCAGCCCATACCTGCGACAGGCGAGCTCCTACAATGAGCAGTTCTTC.